This paragraph reports one T cell receptor (beta chain). The antigen remains unidentified. Sequenced by immunoSEQ multiplex PCR; TCRdb stores in-frame clones only, minus some. The sample records around 170,000 clones, around 89% being singletons. Germline V CDR1 and CDR2: SNHLY, FYNNEI. The CDR3 runs to 14 residues. V shed 10 bases and J 4 bases; nucleotides not matched to a gene: 7. This sample was included in a study of cytomegalovirus exposure and HLA in healthy donors. The wider study: In a later analysis, it was reported that the roughly 120 validation repertoires had been produced on the same platform as the roughly 650 repertoires belonging to the first cohort. Whole-study findings and limits: The investigators catalogued some 160 TCR beta chains as cytomegalovirus-associated. The tendency of first-cohort TCR clusters to co-occur in the roughly 130 validation repertoires emerged from a later analysis.

The donors were in the roughly 120-subject validation cohort, distinct from the approximately 730-subject first cohort. The origin of this receptor is a young man in good health and CMV-seronegative. Sequencing input: PBMCs. The chain is built from TRBV2 and TRBJ2-2; 9 nucleotides align to TRBD2. The CDR3 bases are TGTGCCAACCAAGGGACTAGCTTCACCGGGGAGCTGTTTTTT. Translation gives CANQGTSFTGELFF.